This entry lists 23 T cell receptor beta chains sequenced from one sample in a study of blood T cell repertoires in COVID-19. Clones were sequenced by immunoSEQ multiplex PCR, and TCRdb holds only the in-frame ones, with some missing. The sample records about 87,000 clones, approximately 71% being singletons. Sequenced input: peripheral blood. The origin of the receptors is a woman aged 50 to 65 with acute or convalescent COVID-19.

The gene calls are TRBV5-3 and TRBJ1-1; D possibly corresponds to TRBD1 (5 bases). TRBV5-3 is filed as an ORF, its function uncertain. Trimming left V 0 bases short and J 4 bases short, with 16 bases between. CDR3 length equals 16 residues. The CDR3 DNA follows: TGTGCCAGAAGCTTGGCCCTTTGGGGCGTTACCACTGAAGCTTTCTTT. Amino acids: CARSLALWGVTTEAFF.

The chain carries TRBV28 and TRBJ2-1; tentative D call: TRBD2 (7 bases). The CDR3 extends over 16 amino acids. Deletions cut 3 bases from V and 5 bases from J, with 17 bases between. Germline V gives CDR1 MDHEN, CDR2 SYDVKM. Written as DNA, the CDR3 is TGTGCCAGCAGTTTTTTGGGAGGGGGATTCCACAATGAGCAGTTCTTC. Its protein is CASSFLGGGFHNEQFF. The full variable domain, its missing parts supplied by reference TRBV28 and TRBJ2-1, is DVKVTQSSRYLVKRTGEKVFLECVQDMDHENMFWYRQDPGLGLRLIYFSYDVKMKEKGDIPEGYSVSREKKERFSLILESASTNQTSMYLCASSFLGGGFHNEQFFGPGTRLTVL.

The rearrangement uses TRBV5-1 and TRBJ2-5; maybe TRBD2 (5 bases). CDR1 and CDR2 (germline): SGHRS, YFSETQ. This CDR3 is 17 amino acids long. V lost 7 bases and J lost 3, with 25 bases in between. CDR3 coding DNA: TGCGCCAGCTCCACCCAATCACTAGGGATGGGCGAAGAGACCCAGTACTTC. Protein: CASSTQSLGMGEETQYF. The full variable domain, in which reference TRBV5-1 and TRBJ2-5 provide the parts outside the CDR3, is KAGVTQTPRYLIKTRGQQVTLSCSPISGHRSVSWYQQTPGQGLQFLFEYFSETQRNKGNFPGRFSGRQFSNSRSEMNVSTLELGDSALYLCASSTQSLGMGEETQYFGPGTRLLVL.

The CDR3 protein is CASRGQGANQPQHF. The CDR3 nucleotides read TGTGCCAGCAGGGGACAGGGGGCGAATCAGCCCCAGCATTTT. The chain recombines TRBV21-1 with TRBJ1-5; TRBD1 is the table's D call and was not checked against the DNA. TRBV21-1 is a known pseudogene. CDR3 length: 14 residues.

The chain employs TRBV5-1 and TRBJ1-2, with TRBD1 identical over 12 bases. V gave up 4 bases and J gave up 6 bases; unmatched junction bases: 7. The germline V gene has CDR1 SGHRS and CDR2 YFSETQ. This CDR3 is 15 amino acids long. The CDR3 spells CASSPRDRGRDGYTF. In DNA form, the CDR3 reads TGCGCCAGCAGCCCCCGGGACAGGGGGCGGGATGGCTACACCTTC.

The table lists this clone with a count of one. The chain recombines TRBV7-2 with TRBJ1-1, with D perhaps matching TRBD1 (5 bases). The CDR3 has 12 residues. V lost 5 bases to trimming and J lost 12 bases, with 16 bases between them. The germline V gene encodes CDR1 SGHTA and CDR2 FQGNSA. DNA for the CDR3: TGTGCCAGCAGCCTCAATGTGGGGGGAACTTTCTTT. Its translation is CASSLNVGGTFF. Looking up the rest from reference TRBV7-2 and TRBJ1-1 gives the full variable domain: GAGVSQSPSNKVTEKGKDVELRCDPISGHTALYWYRQSLGQGLEFLIYFQGNSAPDKSGLPSDRFSAERTGGSVSTLTIQRTQQEDSAVYLCASSLNVGGTFFGQGTRLTVV.

The chain joins TRBV5-1 to TRBJ2-2; no firm D call. Trimming removed 1 base at V and 4 bases at J, with 8 bases between. CDR1 and CDR2 (germline): SGHRS, YFSETQ. CDR3 size: 14 residues. CDR3 nucleotides: TGCGCCAGCAGCTTGTCCGCAGTCACCGGGGAGCTGTTTTTT. It translates to CASSLSAVTGELFF.

The CDR3 loop reads CATSRETGVTSSYEQYF. CDR3 bases: TGTGCCACCAGCAGAGAAACAGGGGTAACCTCTTCCTACGAGCAGTACTTC. The chain joins TRBV15 to TRBJ2-7, with 7 bases fitting TRBD1. The length of the CDR3 is 17 residues. The V gene's germline CDR1 is LNHNV and CDR2 YYDKDF (reference sequence). J was trimmed by 1 base and V by 0 bases; bases with no gene match: 9.

As for this clone: The sample has other DNA sequences that encode this CDR3 too. The chain uses TRBV28 and TRBJ1-1; 12 nucleotides align to TRBD1. The CDR3 sequence is 15 residues long. V shed 6 bases and J 4 bases; nucleotides not matched to a gene: 6. The germline gives CDR1 MDHEN, CDR2 SYDVKM. The CDR3, as DNA: TGTGCCAGCAGCTCCGTGGGACAGGGGGCCACTGAAGCTTTCTTT. Translated, it gives CASSSVGQGATEAFF.

The chain links TRBV19 to TRBJ2-6, with 9 bases aligning to TRBD1. The CDR3 has 18 amino acids. Germline trimming cut 5 bases from V and 0 bases from J; bases unmatched to any gene: 8. Germline V gene sequence: CDR1 LNHDA, CDR2 SQIVND (reference sequence). The DNA of the CDR3 is TGTGCCAGTAGTGAGGGGACAGGGTCTCTCTCTGGGGCCAACGTCCTGACTTTC. It yields the protein CASSEGTGSLSGANVLTF.

The genes are TRBV6-5 and TRBJ2-5; the match to TRBD1 covers 8 bases. Per germline, CDR1 MNHEY and CDR2 SVGAGI. Trimming cost V 10 bases and J 4 bases; bases outside gene matches: 11. The CDR3 totals 14 residues. The CDR3: CATLHRGSAETQYF. DNA of the CDR3: TGTGCCACCTTACACAGGGGGTCGGCAGAGACCCAGTACTTC.

V usage is TRBV7-9 and J usage is TRBJ2-1, with TRBD2 identical over 7 bases. The CDR3 runs 13 residues. J lost 6 bases, V lost 11 bases, and 10 bases had no gene match. CDR1 is SEHNR, CDR2 FQNEAQ, per germline (reference sequence). CDR3 DNA: TGTGCCGGAGCCGGGACTAACCTCAATGAGCAGTTCTTC. Translating it yields CAGAGTNLNEQFF.

The chain has TRBV28 and TRBJ1-1, with TRBD1 identical over 9 bases. Trimming removed 6 bases from V and 2 bases from J; junction bases left unmatched: 7. The germline CDR1 and CDR2 sequences are MDHEN and SYDVKM. This CDR3 is 15 amino acids long. The CDR3 is CASRGQGGFNTEAFF. CDR3 nucleotides: TGTGCCAGCAGGGGACAGGGAGGGTTTAACACTGAAGCTTTCTTT.

This chain joins TRBV4-1 and TRBJ1-2; the match to TRBD1 covers 9 bases. Germline CDR1 and CDR2: MGHRA and YSYEKL. The length of the CDR3 is 15 residues. The V gene end was trimmed by 1 base and the J gene end by 7 bases; junction bases not matched to a gene: 7. The CDR3 DNA follows: TGCGCCAGCAGCCAAGTGGGGACAGGGAGTGTTGGCTACACCTTC. Its translation: CASSQVGTGSVGYTF.

The chain links TRBV5-4 to TRBJ2-2; D possibly corresponds to TRBD1 (6 bases). Germline V gene lookup returns CDR1 SGHNT and CDR2 YYREEE (reference sequence). V lost 6 bases, J lost 1 base, and 19 bases lay in between. This CDR3 region has 17 residues. This CDR3 reads CASNSQDGQRNTGELFF. The DNA for the CDR3 is TGTGCCAGCAACTCCCAAGACGGACAGAGGAACACCGGGGAGCTGTTTTTT. The entire variable domain, with the rest obtained from reference TRBV5-4 and TRBJ2-2, is as follows: ETGVTQSPTHLIKTRGQQVTLRCSSQSGHNTVSWYQQALGQGPQFIFQYYREEENGRGNFPPRFSGLQFPNYSSELNVNALELDDSALYLCASNSQDGQRNTGELFFGEGSRLTVL.

The V and J genes are TRBV7-3 and TRBJ1-2; the D gene is possibly TRBD1 (5 bases). The CDR3 sequence is 13 residues long. Trimming cost V 2 bases and J 8 bases, with 12 bases left between them. Germline V gives CDR1 SGHTA, CDR2 FQGTGA. The CDR3 nucleotides are TGTGCCAGCAGCTTACCGCAGGGTAGGGGCTACACCTTC. Translated, it gives CASSLPQGRGYTF.

V is TRBV2 and J is TRBJ2-7, with a possible D match to TRBD1 (6 bases). V dropped 3 bases and J dropped 7 bases, with 10 bases sitting between them. The CDR3 loop spans 12 amino acids. Germline CDR1 SNHLY, CDR2 FYNNEI. The CDR3 DNA sequence: TGTGCCAGCAGTGACAGGGGCCGAGAGCAGTACTTC. Translating gives CASSDRGREQYF. Full variable domain (outside the CDR3, taken from reference TRBV2 and TRBJ2-7): EPEVTQTPSHQVTQMGQEVILRCVPISNHLYFYWYRQILGQKVEFLVSFYNNEISEKSEIFDDQFSVERPDGSNFTLKIRSTKLEDSAMYFCASSDRGREQYFGPGTRLTVT.

This clone was detected only once. The chain is built from TRBV5-4 and TRBJ2-7, with D perhaps matching TRBD2 (5 bases). This CDR3 is built from 15 residues. Germline-derived CDR1 and CDR2 are SGHNT and YYREEE (reference sequence). Trimming removed 3 bases at V and 3 bases at J, with 16 bases between. The CDR3, as DNA: TGTGCCAGCAGCTCGAGCCAAGGACTTTTCTACGAGCAGTACTTC. Translated, it gives CASSSSQGLFYEQYF.

The chain uses TRBV27 and TRBJ1-2; 9 bases match TRBD1. CDR3 length equals 15 residues. Unmatched junction bases numbered 11, after V lost 4 bases and J lost 8 bases. Per the germline V gene, CDR1 is MNHEY and CDR2 is SMNVEV (reference sequence). The CDR3 coding sequence is TGTGCCAGCAGTTCACTCGACAGGGGGATAGGGGGCTACACCTTC. This encodes CASSSLDRGIGGYTF.

This rearrangement joins TRBV19 to TRBJ1-1, with 7 positions matching TRBD1. Trimming removed 6 bases from V and 7 bases from J; junction bases left unmatched: 14. Germline CDR1 reads LNHDA; CDR2 reads SQIVND (reference sequence). The CDR3 has 15 amino acids. In DNA form, the CDR3 reads TGTGCCAGTAGGTATTCCGGGACAGACGTAGTTGAAGCTTTCTTT. Its protein is CASRYSGTDVVEAFF.

This chain uses TRBV29-1 with TRBJ1-1; the D is unclear. Germline CDR1 and CDR2: SQVTM and ANQGSEA. The CDR3 is made up of 12 amino acids. V dropped 7 bases and J dropped 5 bases, with 14 bases sitting between them. The CDR3 here is CSGGLRGTEAFF. The CDR3 nucleotides are TGCAGCGGCGGACTACGCGGGACTGAAGCTTTCTTT.

V usage is TRBV4-3 and J usage is TRBJ1-2; no reliable D call. Trimming took off 5 bases at V and 3 bases at J, with 10 bases between the two ends. The CDR3 covers 13 residues. Per germline, CDR1 LGHNA and CDR2 YSLEER. CDR3 residues: CASSKARDYGYTF. The DNA for the CDR3 is TGCGCCAGCAGCAAAGCGCGGGACTATGGCTACACCTTC.

The CDR3 DNA reads as TGTGCCAGTAGTATCGGGATCTTACCCCAAGAGACCCAGTACTTC. It encodes CASSIGILPQETQYF. The chain couples TRBV19 to TRBJ2-5, with a possible D match to TRBD2 (5 bases). Trimming stripped 3 bases from V and 1 base from J, with 12 bases between. Looked up from germline, CDR1 is LNHDA and CDR2 is SQIVND (reference sequence). CDR3 length: 15 residues.